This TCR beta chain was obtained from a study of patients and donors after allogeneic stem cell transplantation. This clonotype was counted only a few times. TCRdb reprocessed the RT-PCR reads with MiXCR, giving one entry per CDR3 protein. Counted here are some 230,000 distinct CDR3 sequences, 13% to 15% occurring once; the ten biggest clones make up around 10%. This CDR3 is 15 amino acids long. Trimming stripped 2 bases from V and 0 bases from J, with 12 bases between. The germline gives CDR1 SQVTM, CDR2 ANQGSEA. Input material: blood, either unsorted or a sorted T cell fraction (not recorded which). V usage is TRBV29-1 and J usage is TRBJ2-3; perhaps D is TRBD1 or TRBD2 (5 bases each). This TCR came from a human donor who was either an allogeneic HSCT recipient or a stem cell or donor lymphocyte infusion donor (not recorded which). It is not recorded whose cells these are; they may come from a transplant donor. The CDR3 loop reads CSVESRDHSTDTQYF. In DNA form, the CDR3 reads TGCAGCGTTGAAAGCCGGGACCATAGCACAGATACGCAGTATTTT.